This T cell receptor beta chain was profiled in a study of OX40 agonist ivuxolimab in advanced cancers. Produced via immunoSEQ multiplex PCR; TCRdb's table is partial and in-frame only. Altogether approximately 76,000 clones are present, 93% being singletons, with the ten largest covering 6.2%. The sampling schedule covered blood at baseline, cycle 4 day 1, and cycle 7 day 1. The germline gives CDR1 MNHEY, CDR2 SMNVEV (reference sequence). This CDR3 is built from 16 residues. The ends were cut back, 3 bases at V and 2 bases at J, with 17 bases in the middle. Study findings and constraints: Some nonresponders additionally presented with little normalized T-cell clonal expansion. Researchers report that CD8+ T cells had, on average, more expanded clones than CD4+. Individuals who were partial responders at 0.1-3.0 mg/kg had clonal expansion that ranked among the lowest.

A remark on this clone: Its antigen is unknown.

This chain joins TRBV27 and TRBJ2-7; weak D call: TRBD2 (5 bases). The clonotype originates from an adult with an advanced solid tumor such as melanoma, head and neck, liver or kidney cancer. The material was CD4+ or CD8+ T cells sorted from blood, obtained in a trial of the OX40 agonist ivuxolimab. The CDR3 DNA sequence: TGTGCCAGCAGTTTCACGGGCCTTTCTAGCCCCTACGAGCAGTACTTC. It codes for CASSFTGLSSPYEQYF.